Included here is one T cell receptor beta chain sequence, with context. These data are taken from a study of blood T cell repertoires in COVID-19. Living in 20 to 30 US areas, the participants were between roughly 18 and 90 years of age. This CDR3 has 13 residues. V shed 5 bases and J 4 bases; nucleotides not matched to a gene: 5. The germline V gene has CDR1 SGHRS and CDR2 YFSETQ. Repertoires were generated with immunoSEQ multiplex PCR, while TCRdb's copy carries only in-frame clones and drops some. The data hold around 300,000 clones, with roughly 89% observed a single time. The clonotype comes from a woman aged 60-70 years who had recovered from COVID-19. The V and J genes are TRBV5-1 and TRBJ1-1; the match to TRBD1 covers 7 bases. Sequencing input: PBMCs or T cells enriched from blood (not recorded which). The CDR3 nucleotides read TGCGCCAGCAGATCGGACAGGTTCACTGAAGCTTTCTTT. Translation: CASRSDRFTEAFF.